The entry below describes one T cell receptor (beta chain). This clone's antigen is unknown. No base quality values were provided; no much bigger clone lies one nucleotide off. The time point label on this specimen signifies: about 28 days (+/-7) after the second vaccine dose. Explained via the paper, the treatment or condition label denotes: meningococcal conjugate vaccine given as trial control. Vaccinee samples came from UK trials COV001 and COV002, including a single-blind randomized controlled phase 2/3 trial of AZD1222 (ChAdOx1 nCoV-19) in healthy adults. For TCRbeta chain sequencing, PBMC samples were collected from trial participants at day 0 and at day 28 after the second dose. This record comes from a study of T cell responses to AZD1222 COVID-19 vaccine (dated by TCRdb to about 2021). Turning to the overall study: A total of approximately 230 trial participants underwent TCR sequencing, of whom roughly 210 received two doses of AZD1222 and roughly 25 received two doses of the MenACWY control vaccine. Trial participants were enrolled into age subgroups of 18-55, 56-69 and 70-plus years, which contained 148, 28 and 57 TCR-sequenced participants, respectively.

Spanning cysteine to phenylalanine, the CDR3 consists of 15 amino acids. Just CDR3 DNA is preserved here, 45 bases in frame from base 1. V is cut back by 6 bases and J by 2 bases, with 6 bases in the junction unmatched. From the germline V gene, CDR1 is MNHEY and CDR2 is SVGAGI. Overall results and qualifications from the work: Participants were mostly white British, with more females than males. The authors suggested clonal diversity may have been underestimated. After two AZD1222 doses, both the breadth and the depth of spike-specific TCRs were significantly higher than at day 0 and than in MenACWY recipients. Because no day 14 peak-response samples were available, the repertoires could be characterized only after the peak T cell response. Conclusions about previously exposed vaccinees are limited, since just 5 to 7 AZD1222 recipients were seropositive for SARS-CoV-2 at baseline. Epitopes outside the regions mutated in the B.1.351 and B.1.1.7 variants were reportedly recognized by nearly half of the unique spike-specific TCRs. CD4 TCRs associated with the vaccine covered the entire spike protein, and the dominant responses were in regions 160-218 and 743-854. The 56-69-year group was small, and its depth increase did not reach significance, likely because of low power.

The CDR3 regions of human TCRbeta chains were subjected to immunosequencing. The original methods were these. Repertoire TCRs were checked for matches against a reference library of SARS-CoV-2-specific TCRs that had been generated using the MIRA antigen-specificity platform. Breadth was defined as the fraction of unique TCRs that were SARS-CoV-2-associated, and depth was defined as the fraction of total T cells that were SARS-CoV-2-associated. Using the MIRA data, every spike-specific TCR was mapped to the spike region that the TCR reacted to and assigned to either a CD4 or a CD8 class. Log10-transformed breadth and depth values were compared by one-way ANOVA with Sidak's multiple comparisons tests. In its TCRdb copy, this immuneACCESS table keeps in-frame sequences only and misses some clones. Where compared with another copy, unresolved V genes explain less than half of these, and the others have no known cause. Clone size and the V and J calls come from that table; the DNA yielded D and trimming. This sample comprises 150,000 or so clones, 75% to 90% of them detected only once. The ten largest make up roughly 4% of the sample.

Here the chain combines TRBV6-5 and TRBJ2-1; TRBD1 agrees with 8 junctional bases. This receptor was identified in an adult who received the MenACWY meningococcal vaccine as a control. Sample: peripheral blood, taken 28 days after the second dose of the MenACWY control vaccine. This receptor carries the CDR3 CASRSGGAAYNEQFF. The DNA sequence is as follows: TGTGCCAGCAGATCAGGGGGCGCCGCCTACAATGAGCAGTTCTTC.